This is a list of T cell receptor beta chains from one sample in a study of read filtering for tumor transcriptome and immune sequencing. Using its own MiXCR run on the reads, TCRdb lists one record per CDR3 protein. The repertoire holds some 39,000 distinct CDR3 sequences, 12% to 15% seen once, with around 19% in the top ten. The sequencing sample was made of a population of CD138-negative cells sorted from bone marrow. These receptors all come from a donor aged 40 or older with multiple myeloma. CDR3s include the opening cysteine and the closing phenylalanine or tryptophan. Fields, in order: clone size, D gene, V gene, J gene, CDR3 DNA, CDR3 protein. The D gene is left open where the match is weak. Not every row has a clone size; where given, it reads once, few, many or a size class.

>many|.|TRBV30|TRBJ1-1
TGTGCCTGGAGTCGGACACTATATGAAGCTTTCTTT
CAWSRTLYEAFF
>.|TRBD2|TRBV7-3|TRBJ2-5
TGTGCCAGCAGCCTCGGCGTAGCGGGGGGGCAAGAGACCCAGTACTTC
CASSLGVAGGQETQYF
>many|TRBD1|TRBV7-2|TRBJ1-6
TGTGCCAGCAGCTACTCGACAGGGTATAATTCACCCCTCCACTTT
CASSYSTGYNSPLHF
>medium-sized|TRBD2|TRBV29-1|TRBJ2-1
TGCAGCGTAGAGGAAGCGGGGGGGCCCGGTGAGCAGTTCTTC
CSVEEAGGPGEQFF
>many|.|TRBV20-1|TRBJ2-7
TGCAGTGCTAGACCCCCCAGGGAGTACGAGCAGTACTTC
CSARPPREYEQYF
>many|.|TRBV29-1|TRBJ1-1
TGCAGCGTTGCGTTGACCTTGGGGAACACTGAAGCTTTCTTT
CSVALTLGNTEAFF
>.|TRBD1|TRBV27|TRBJ2-3
TGTGCCAGCAGTGGCCGGGACAGGCCCATGGATACGCAGTATTTT
CASSGRDRPMDTQYF
>many|.|TRBV20-1|TRBJ1-2
TGCAGTGCTAGAGCTCACGCGGTTTCTAACTATGGCTACACCTTC
CSARAHAVSNYGYTF
>many|TRBD1|TRBV15|TRBJ2-5
TGTGCCACCAGTAGAGTCTGGACAGGGGGATACCAAGAGACCCAGTACTTC
CATSRVWTGGYQETQYF
>many|.|TRBV11-2|TRBJ2-1
TGTGCCAGCAGCTTCCGACCTCCGAACTACAATGAGCAGTTCTTC
CASSFRPPNYNEQFF
>.|.|TRBV6-5|TRBJ1-1
TGTGCCAGCAGTGCGACCTCAGGTGGAGGGCTCGCTTTCTTT
CASSATSGGGLAFF
>.|TRBD2|TRBV27|TRBJ2-5
TGTGCCAGCAGTTCTGGACTAGCGGGGGAGACCCAGTACTTC
CASSSGLAGETQYF